The 21 T cell receptor beta chains given below trace back to one sample, sequenced in a study of CD8+CD57+ T cells in acquired aplastic anemia. The use of genomic DNA as template underpinned the TCR beta VDJ and CDR3 profiling. In TCRdb, the reads were re-called with MiXCR into one record per CDR3 protein. Found here are 200,000 or so distinct CDR3 sequences, roughly half of them singletons; the top ten hold 8.5% to 10%. In patients chosen for sequencing, flow cytometry had shown CD8+CD57+ cell expansion. Material for sequencing was sorted CD4+, CD8+, or CD8+CD57+ T cells (not recorded which) from PBMCs. The receptors here all came from a human donor with aplastic anemia.

Ten or more counts support this clonotype. V is TRBV7-3 and J is TRBJ2-5; TRBD1 might be the D (6 bases). Trimming took off 5 bases at V and 5 bases at J, with 18 bases between the two ends. Per the germline V gene, CDR1 is SGHTA and CDR2 is FQGTGA. The CDR3 runs to 15 residues. In DNA form, the CDR3 reads TGTGCCAGCAGCCTACGTACAGGGCAGGAGGAGACCCAGTACTTC. This translates into CASSLRTGQEETQYF.

The sample holds a few counts of this clonotype. This chain connects TRBV2 to TRBJ2-3; the D gene is possibly TRBD1 (5 bases). V lost 6 bases to trimming and J lost 7 bases, with 20 bases between them. Germline CDR1 reads SNHLY; CDR2 reads FYNNEI. This CDR3 region has 15 residues. The CDR3 protein is CASRRPAPRQYTQYF. The DNA of the CDR3 is TGTGCCAGCAGGAGACCGGCGCCGCGACAGTATACGCAGTATTTT.

In this sample, this clonotype turned up many times. The chain links TRBV7-8 to TRBJ1-1; D is unresolved. The CDR3 has 15 residues. The V end was cut by 0 bases, the J end by 1 base, with 9 bases between. Germline values: CDR1 SGHVS, CDR2 FQNEAQ. The CDR3 region is CASSLAGRPNTEAFF. CDR3 DNA: TGTGCCAGCAGCTTAGCGGGCAGACCGAACACTGAAGCTTTCTTT.

The chain combines TRBV25-1 with TRBJ1-1; 7 nucleotides match TRBD1. Germline values: CDR1 MGHDK, CDR2 SYGVNS. The CDR3 has 14 residues. J lost 2 bases, V lost 6 bases, and 6 bases had no gene match. The CDR3 here is CASRSQGVNTEAFF. The CDR3 nucleotides read TGTGCCAGCAGATCCCAGGGGGTCAACACTGAAGCTTTCTTT.

This clonotype was detected many times. The chain uses TRBV7-2 and TRBJ2-1, with TRBD2 identical over 7 bases. V shed 5 bases, J shed 8 bases, and the junction held 24 bases outside the gene matches. This CDR3 has 19 residues. Per the germline V gene, CDR1 is SGHTA and CDR2 is FQGNSA. CDR3 loop: CASSLRSLLGEGRGYEQFF. DNA of the CDR3: TGTGCCAGCAGCCTACGCTCGCTACTTGGGGAGGGCCGAGGGTATGAGCAGTTCTTC.

This clonotype has a count of ten or more. V gene TRBV11-3 combines with J gene TRBJ2-3; TRBD2 matches 7 bases. Trimming removed 4 bases from V and 4 bases from J; junction bases left unmatched: 8. CDR1 and CDR2 from the germline V gene are SGHNT and YENEEA. This CDR3 has 15 amino acids. The CDR3 here is CASSSSTAGPDTQYF. The CDR3 DNA is TGTGCCAGCAGCTCGTCGACAGCGGGACCAGATACGCAGTATTTT. The full variable domain, with the rest looked up from reference TRBV11-3 and TRBJ2-3, is EAGVVQSPRYKIIEKKQPVAFWCNPISGHNTLYWYLQNLGQGPELLIRYENEEAVDDSQLPKDRFSAERLKGVDSTLKIQPAELGDSAVYLCASSSSTAGPDTQYFGPGTRLTVL.

This clonotype was found many times. V is TRBV7-6 and J is TRBJ1-5; D is uncertain. Trimming stripped 5 bases from V and 1 base from J, with 12 bases between. Germline assignment: CDR1 SGHVS and CDR2 FNYEAQ. The length of the CDR3 is 15 residues. The CDR3 here is CASSPRTGSNQPQHF. Written as DNA, the CDR3 is TGTGCCAGCAGCCCCCGCACCGGGAGCAATCAGCCCCAGCATTTT.

This clonotype was recorded many times. CDR3 sequence (DNA): TGTGCTAGTGGTCTCGGACTCACTCGCTCATATGGCTACACCTTC. As protein: CASGLGLTRSYGYTF. The V and J genes are TRBV12-5 and TRBJ1-2; D is unresolved. Germline-derived CDR1 and CDR2 are LGHNT and FRNRAP. The CDR3 extends over 15 amino acids. V was pared by 5 bases and J by 5 bases, with 18 bases between.

This chain links TRBV19 with TRBJ1-4; 8 bases map to TRBD1. CDR1 and CDR2 from the germline V gene are LNHDA and SQIVND (reference sequence). The V gene end was trimmed by 7 bases and the J gene end by 8 bases; junction bases not matched to a gene: 9. The CDR3 totals 14 residues. The CDR3 protein is CASTEDRGGEKLFF. The CDR3 DNA sequence: TGTGCCAGTACTGAAGACAGGGGAGGAGAAAAACTGTTTTTT.

The rearrangement links TRBV20-1 to TRBJ1-2; tentative D call: TRBD1 (6 bases). The germline V gene encodes CDR1 DFQATT and CDR2 SNEGSKA (reference sequence). The V end lost 2 bases, the J end lost 4 bases, and 11 bases lay between the germline ends. This CDR3 is built from 13 residues. This CDR3 reads CSARKGHGYGYTF. Here the CDR3 DNA reads TGCAGTGCTAGAAAGGGACACGGCTATGGCTACACCTTC.

Ten or more counts support this clonotype. This chain uses TRBV20-1 with TRBJ1-5, with D possibly matching TRBD1 (6 bases). V dropped 0 bases and J dropped 2 bases, with 11 bases sitting between them. The CDR3 extends over 15 amino acids. CDR1 DFQATT and CDR2 SNEGSKA come from the germline V gene (reference sequence). CDR3: CSARDGGAGNQPQHF. The CDR3 nucleotides are TGCAGTGCTAGAGATGGGGGGGCAGGCAATCAGCCCCAGCATTTT.

V is TRBV4-3 and J is TRBJ2-1; TRBD2 matches at 7 bases. The CDR3 is made up of 16 amino acids. Germline V lookup: CDR1 LGHNA, CDR2 YSLEER. The V segment lost 1 base and the J segment 4 bases; nucleotides outside the gene matches: 7. The chain's CDR3 is CASSQAARAGYNEQFF. In DNA, the CDR3 is TGCGCCAGCAGCCAAGCAGCAAGAGCGGGGTACAATGAGCAGTTCTTC.

V usage is TRBV2 and J usage is TRBJ1-5, with D possibly TRBD1 on 5 matching bases. Trimming cost V 3 bases and J 5 bases, with 11 bases left between them. From germline, CDR1 is SNHLY and CDR2 FYNNEI. The CDR3 runs to 14 residues. CDR3 region: CASSERGGDQPQHF. CDR3 nucleotides: TGTGCCAGCAGTGAGAGGGGAGGGGATCAGCCCCAGCATTTT.

This clonotype was recorded once. This chain joins TRBV6-1 and TRBJ1-2; D might be TRBD1 (5 bases). V was shortened by 4 bases and J by 8 bases, with 20 bases between the two germline ends. This CDR3 comprises 15 residues. CDR1 MNHNS and CDR2 SASEGT come from the germline V gene. CDR3 nucleotides: TGTGCCAGCAGTGGCCGCTTGGACACTTTACGGGGCTACACCTTC. Encoded protein: CASSGRLDTLRGYTF.

Concerning this clonotype: Since a much larger clone is just one base distant, this may be a read error. This sequence joins TRBV5-1 and TRBJ2-3; 7 bases match TRBD1. Germline loops: CDR1 SGHRS, CDR2 YFSETQ. V shed 0 bases, J shed 5 bases, and the junction held 9 bases outside the gene matches. The CDR3 covers 16 residues. CDR3: CASSLEGQRLIDTQYF. The CDR3 region has the DNA TGCGCCAGCAGCTTGGAGGGACAGCGTTTGATAGATACGCAGTATTTT.

The rearrangement links TRBV12-3 or TRBV12-4 to TRBJ2-1; no definite D call. The CDR3 length is 14 residues. Trimming removed 0 bases at V and 8 bases at J, with 11 bases between. The CDR3, as DNA: TGTGCCAGCAGTTTAGCGCTCACCCGTGATGAGCAGTTCTTC. Its translation is CASSLALTRDEQFF.

This sequence joins TRBV10-2 and TRBJ1-2, with D possibly TRBD1 on 5 matching bases. V lost 8 bases and J lost 1, with 14 bases in between. Germline V gene data show CDR1 as WSHSY and CDR2 as SAAADI. The CDR3 extends over 14 amino acids. The chain's CDR3 is CASGSDSHNYGYTF. The CDR3 nucleotides are TGCGCCAGCGGATCCGACAGTCATAACTATGGCTACACCTTC.

This clonotype was counted ten times or more. The chain recombines TRBV6-1 with TRBJ2-2; perhaps D is TRBD1 or TRBD2 (5 bases each). This CDR3 is 15 amino acids long. Trimming cost V 4 bases and J 2 bases, with 11 bases left between them. CDR1 is MNHNS and CDR2 is SASEGT in the germline V gene. Here the CDR3 reads CASSGGTVNTGELFF. CDR3 nucleotide sequence: TGTGCCAGCAGTGGTGGGACGGTCAACACCGGGGAGCTGTTTTTT.

This clonotype was observed a handful of times. With a much larger clone just one base away, this may be a read error. The V call is TRBV20-1, the J call TRBJ2-7; no reliable D call. Trimming pared 0 bases from V and 8 bases from J, leaving 8 bases between. The CDR3 runs 11 residues. CDR1 is DFQATT and CDR2 is SNEGSKA in the germline V gene (reference sequence). The CDR3, as DNA: TGCAGTGCTAGAGAAGGGTACAAGCAGTACTTC. Protein sequence: CSAREGYKQYF.

This clonotype was recorded many times. This sequence joins TRBV6-1 and TRBJ1-2, with TRBD1 matching over 7 bases. The germline V gene encodes CDR1 MNHNS and CDR2 SASEGT. The V and J ends lost 7 bases and 4 bases, in that order; junction bases with no gene match: 6. CDR3 length: 13 amino acids. Here the CDR3 DNA reads TGTGCCAGCAATACTCCAGGGGGCTATGGCTACACCTTC. Encoded protein: CASNTPGGYGYTF.

The gene calls are TRBV25-1 and TRBJ1-6; D is perhaps TRBD1 (5 bases). Deletions cut 5 bases from V and 7 bases from J, with 12 bases between. Germline V CDR1 and CDR2: MGHDK, SYGVNS. The CDR3 runs to 14 residues. DNA of the CDR3: TGTGCCAGCAGTTTACGAAGGGGCAATTCACCCCTCCACTTT. It translates to CASSLRRGNSPLHF.